One and the same sample provided the 23 T cell receptor beta chains below, sequenced in a study of tissue T cells after allogeneic stem cell transplantation. TCRdb keeps only in-frame clones here, not all; method: immunoSEQ multiplex PCR. The sample has some 2,400 clones; about 64% are singletons. The sample comprised gut tissue. Receptors originate from a female BALB/c mouse in good health. Mouse strain MHC haplotype: H2-d.

Concerning this clone: The genes and germline here are from mouse. The read ends 1 residue shy of where the CDR3 ends; the end is completed using the germline J gene. This chain connects TRBV17 to TRBJ1-6; 9 positions match TRBD1. TRBJ1-6 is designated an ORF whose function remains uncertain. The germline V gene has CDR1 MNHDT and CDR2 YYDKIL. This CDR3 region has 15 residues. The trim removed 5 bases at V and 5 bases at J, leaving 4 bases unmatched. The CDR3 DNA, read in part, is TGTGCTAGCAGTGCCGGGACAGGGAATAATTCGCCCCTCTAC. It codes for CASSAGTGNNSPLY. The CDR3 as a whole reads CASSAGTGNNSPLYF.

As regards this clone: The genes and germline here are from mouse. The read terminates 1 residue ahead of where the CDR3 ends, so the germline J gene completes it. The chain recombines TRBV31 with TRBJ2-2; possible D gene TRBD2, 7 bases. This CDR3 comprises 16 residues. From germline, CDR1 is GKSSPN and CDR2 SITVG. Trimming removed 0 bases at V and 0 bases at J, with 11 bases between. The CDR3 loop reads CAWSLGWGPNTGQLYF. The part of the CDR3 DNA that was read is TGTGCCTGGAGTCTAGGCTGGGGGCCAAACACCGGGCAGCTCTAC.

On this clone: Gene names refer to mouse genes. The CDR3 extends 1 residue past the end of the read, so its final part is completed from the germline J gene. The rearrangement uses TRBV31 and TRBJ2-4, with TRBD2 matching over 7 bases. The trim removed 3 bases at V and 1 base at J, leaving 4 bases unmatched. Germline V gene data show CDR1 as GKSSPN and CDR2 as SITVG. This CDR3 is 14 amino acids long. The part of the CDR3 DNA that was read is TGTGCCTGGAGCCTCACTGGGGGTCAAAACACCTTGTAC. Its protein product is CAWSLTGGQNTLY. The complete CDR3 protein is CAWSLTGGQNTLYF. The full variable domain, completed using reference TRBV31 and TRBJ2-4, is AQTIHQWPVAEIKAVGSPLSLGCTIKGKSSPNLYWYWQATGGTLQQLFYSITVGQVESVVQLNLSASRPKDDQFILSTEKLLLSHSGFYLCAWSLTGGQNTLYFGAGTRLSVL.

This clone has just a few counts. Mouse names are used for the genes. The CDR3 end is not reached by the read, which stops 1 residue before it; the germline J gene fills it in. The gene calls are TRBV5 and TRBJ2-7, with 8 bases matching TRBD2. The CDR3 totals 16 residues. Germline CDR1 is LGHNA and CDR2 is YNLKQL (reference sequence). J was trimmed by 0 bases and V by 0 bases; bases with no gene match: 4. CDR3 bases read: TGTGCCAGCAGCCAAGATGAACTGGGGGTCTCCTATGAACAGTAC. It yields the protein CASSQDELGVSYEQY. The whole CDR3 is CASSQDELGVSYEQYF.

On this clone itself: Mouse germline and gene names are used. The sequence runs out 1 residue before the end of the CDR3; the remainder is reconstructed from the germline J gene. This rearrangement joins TRBV13-1 to TRBJ1-3; D not certain. This CDR3 comprises 13 residues. CDR1 NSHNY and CDR2 SYGAGN come from the germline V gene. Trimming cost V 5 bases and J 0 bases, with 6 bases left between them. The CDR3 DNA, read in part, is TGTGCCAGCAGGACAAATTCTGGAAATACGCTCTAT. Residues: CASRTNSGNTLY. The CDR3 as a whole reads CASRTNSGNTLYF.

In regard to this clone: Gene names and germline match the mouse. The read halts 1 residue ahead of the CDR3 end, with the missing end drawn from the germline J gene. The chain uses TRBV13-1 and TRBJ2-7; 9 bases are shared with TRBD2. Germline V gives CDR1 NSHNY, CDR2 SYGAGN. V gave up 7 bases and J gave up 6 bases; unmatched junction bases: 8. This CDR3 is built from 13 residues. The sequenced CDR3 bases are TGTGCCAGCGGAAGACTGGGGGATGCTGAACAGTAC. It encodes CASGRLGDAEQY. The full CDR3 is CASGRLGDAEQYF.

Remarks on this clone: Gene names are the mouse ones. The CDR3 bases that were read are TGTGCCAGCGGTGAGGGACTGGGGGGGCGCTATGAACAGTAC. Translation: CASGEGLGGRYEQY. The full CDR3 is CASGEGLGGRYEQYF. This chain links TRBV13-2 with TRBJ2-7; 14 bases are a match to TRBD2. The read comes to an end 1 residue before the CDR3 does, leaving the germline J gene to fill in the end. The CDR3 is 15 residues long. Per germline, CDR1 NNHNN and CDR2 SYGAGS (reference sequence). V lost 2 bases, J lost 3 bases, and 1 base stayed unmatched.

Regarding this clone: All gene names here are mouse names. Coverage ceases 1 residue before the CDR3 finishes, and the germline J gene fills in the end. This sequence joins TRBV13-2 and TRBJ1-6; D remains ambiguous. TRBJ1-6 is designated an ORF whose function remains uncertain. The V and J ends lost 0 bases and 4 bases respectively, with 5 bases between them. CDR1 is NNHNN and CDR2 is SYGAGS in the germline V gene (reference sequence). The CDR3 spans 14 residues. This chain's CDR3 is CASGDGPYNSPLYF. The CDR3 DNA, read in part, is TGTGCCAGCGGTGATGGCCCGTATAATTCGCCCCTCTAC.

This clone came up once. Mouse gene names apply. The read gets to within 1 residue of the CDR3 end, and the germline J gene fills in the rest. The chain has TRBV2 and TRBJ2-5; 12 positions agree with TRBD2. Germline V CDR1 and CDR2: LGHNA, YSYQKL. J was trimmed by 9 bases and V by 0 bases; bases with no gene match: 4. The CDR3 spans 15 residues. The CDR3 DNA, read in part, is TGTGCCAGCAGCCAAGAGAGGGACTGGGGGGTGACCCAGTAC. This sequence encodes CASSQERDWGVTQY. The entire CDR3 reads CASSQERDWGVTQYF.

The sample holds a few counts of this clone. Gene and germline names: mouse. The missing CDR3 end, 1 residue past where the read stops, is filled in from the germline J gene. The rearrangement links TRBV31 to TRBJ2-7; 7 positions agree with TRBD2. The ends lost 0 bases at V and 6 bases at J; junction bases unmatched: 2. This CDR3 region has 12 residues. Germline V gene sequence: CDR1 GKSSPN, CDR2 SITVG. The CDR3 is CAWSLGGVEQYF. CDR3 bases read: TGTGCCTGGAGTCTCGGGGGGGTTGAACAGTAC. The full variable domain, rest sourced from reference TRBV31 and TRBJ2-7, is AQTIHQWPVAEIKAVGSPLSLGCTIKGKSSPNLYWYWQATGGTLQQLFYSITVGQVESVVQLNLSASRPKDDQFILSTEKLLLSHSGFYLCAWSLGGVEQYFGPGTRLTVL.

Comments on this clone: The gene names given are mouse names. Sequencing ends 1 residue short of the CDR3 end; the germline J gene provides the rest. The chain uses TRBV14 and TRBJ2-4; the D call may be TRBD1 or TRBD2 (6 bases each). Germline V gives CDR1 SGHDT, CDR2 FRDEAV. Trimming removed 0 bases at V and 3 bases at J, with 8 bases between. The CDR3 extends over 14 amino acids. CDR3 DNA, as far as it was read: TGTGCCAGCAGTTTCTCCGGGGGCCAAAACACCTTGTAC. This translates into CASSFSGGQNTLY. The complete CDR3 sequence is CASSFSGGQNTLYF.

In the case of this clone: Genes here carry mouse names. The read halts 1 residue ahead of the CDR3 end, with the missing end drawn from the germline J gene. The genes are TRBV13-2 and TRBJ1-1; TRBD1 matches 7 bases. Germline V lookup: CDR1 NNHNN, CDR2 SYGAGS (reference sequence). The ends lost 2 bases at V and 3 bases at J; junction bases unmatched: 4. The CDR3 sequence is 14 residues long. CDR3 region: CASGERQGDTEVFF. The CDR3 bases that were read are TGTGCCAGCGGTGAGAGACAGGGCGACACAGAAGTCTTC.

As for this clone: Mouse names are used for the genes. The read stops 1 residue short of the end of the CDR3; the missing end is completed from the germline J gene. V is TRBV17 and J is TRBJ2-5; TRBD1 might be the D (6 bases). The CDR3 sequence is 15 residues long. Germline V lookup: CDR1 MNHDT, CDR2 YYDKIL. Trimming removed 0 bases at V and 3 bases at J, with 10 bases between. The sequenced CDR3 bases are TGTGCTAGCAGTAGAGATCAGGGACAACAAGACACCCAGTAC. It translates to CASSRDQGQQDTQY. The full CDR3 protein is CASSRDQGQQDTQYF. Filled out from reference TRBV17 and TRBJ2-5, the complete variable domain reads DTTVKQNPRYKLARVGKPVNLICSQTMNHDTMYWYQKKPNQAPKLLLFYYDKILNREADTFEKFQSSRPNNSFCSLYIGSAGLEYSAMYLCASSRDQGQQDTQYFGPGTRLLVL.

Remarks on this clone: Gene names refer to mouse genes. The missing CDR3 end, 1 residue past where the read stops, is filled in from the germline J gene. The V and J genes are TRBV19 and TRBJ1-6, with D perhaps TRBD1 (5 bases). TRBJ1-6 is an ORF, with its function uncertain. Trimming stripped 0 bases from V and 1 base from J, with 5 bases between. Germline values: CDR1 FNHDT, CDR2 SITEND (reference sequence). The CDR3 has 15 amino acids. The sequenced CDR3 bases are TGTGCCAGCAGTATAGGGGGCTCCTATAATTCGCCCCTCTAC. Residues: CASSIGGSYNSPLY. The entire CDR3 is CASSIGGSYNSPLYF.

In the case of this clone: Here the gene names and germline are mouse. The read halts 1 residue ahead of the CDR3 end, with the missing end drawn from the germline J gene. The chain uses TRBV19 and TRBJ1-1; unclear D gene. The CDR3 sequence is 11 residues long. The germline CDR1 and CDR2 sequences are FNHDT and SITEND (reference sequence). The V end was cut by 5 bases, the J end by 3 bases, with 5 bases between. The CDR3 sequence: CASSPDTEVFF. CDR3 bases read: TGTGCCAGCAGCCCAGACACAGAAGTCTTC.

Concerning this clone: Gene names are mouse gene names. The read stops 1 residue short of the end of the CDR3; the missing end is completed from the germline J gene. The chain uses TRBV29 and TRBJ1-1; TRBD1 matches 10 bases. The CDR3 has 12 residues. Germline V gene lookup returns CDR1 MSHET and CDR2 SYDVDS. V shed 3 bases and J 10 bases; nucleotides not matched to a gene: 2. The CDR3 reads CASSLRDRGVFF. CDR3 DNA (partial): TGTGCTAGCAGTTTGAGGGACAGGGGAGTCTTC.

This clone came up once. Gene names refer to mouse genes. The CDR3 goes on 1 residue after the read ends, and that part is filled in from the germline J gene. The rearrangement links TRBV31 to TRBJ1-1, with D uncertain. CDR3 length: 14 residues. Germline CDR1 GKSSPN, CDR2 SITVG. Trimming removed 1 base from V and 0 bases from J, with 9 bases in between. CDR3 bases read: TGTGCCTGGAGTCCGGGATATGCAAACACAGAAGTCTTC. Translated, it gives CAWSPGYANTEVF. In full, the CDR3 is CAWSPGYANTEVFF.

Concerning this clone: All gene names here are mouse names. The read comes to an end 1 residue before the CDR3 does, leaving the germline J gene to fill in the end. The chain is built from TRBV20 and TRBJ1-4, with D possibly matching TRBD1 (5 bases). V lost 0 bases to trimming and J lost 3 bases, with 8 bases between them. CDR1 and CDR2 (germline): GFQATS, STVNSAI. The CDR3 is made up of 14 amino acids. This CDR3 is CGARDGTPNERLFF. The sequenced CDR3 bases are TGTGGTGCTAGGGATGGGACTCCCAACGAAAGATTATTT.

As for this clone: Gene names follow the mouse nomenclature. With the read ending 1 residue before the CDR3 end, the germline J gene is used to fill in that end. The chain combines TRBV17 with TRBJ1-1; 7 bases align to TRBD1. The CDR3 contains 12 residues. V was pared by 3 bases and J by 7 bases, with 2 bases of the junction left unmatched. The germline gives CDR1 MNHDT, CDR2 YYDKIL. The part of the CDR3 DNA that was read is TGTGCTAGCAGTAGGACAGGGAAAGAAGTCTTC. Protein: CASSRTGKEVF. The full CDR3 protein is CASSRTGKEVFF.

Details on this clone: Genes here carry mouse names. The read halts 1 residue ahead of the CDR3 end, with the missing end drawn from the germline J gene. The same CDR3 also results from other DNA sequences found in this sample. The rearrangement links TRBV13-1 to TRBJ2-1, with 10 bases that match TRBD2. Germline V gives CDR1 NSHNY, CDR2 SYGAGN. V lost 1 base and J lost 7; bases outside the gene matches: 5. The CDR3 has 15 residues. CDR3 amino acids: CASSDSGGAGAEQFF. The sequenced part of the CDR3 DNA is TGTGCCAGCAGTGATTCTGGGGGGGCGGGGGCTGAGCAGTTC.

In the case of this clone: Germline and genes: mouse. The CDR3 sequence is CASGDTGVNSPLYF. The covered CDR3 bases are TGTGCCAGCGGTGACACAGGGGTTAATTCGCCCCTCTAC. This rearrangement joins TRBV13-2 to TRBJ1-6, with 7 bases aligning to TRBD1. The sequenced fragment ends 1 residue before the CDR3 boundary, so the rest is inferred from the germline J gene. TRBJ1-6 is noted as an ORF with a role that remains uncertain. Per the germline V gene, CDR1 is NNHNN and CDR2 is SYGAGS (reference sequence). CDR3 length: 14 amino acids. Trimming cost V 2 bases and J 6 bases; bases outside gene matches: 2.

Note on this clone: Gene and germline names: mouse. The CDR3 end falls 1 residue outside the read, so it is completed with the germline J gene. The V gene is TRBV13-3, the J gene TRBJ2-1, with D tentatively TRBD1 or TRBD2 (6 bases each). V lost 1 base and J 4 bases, leaving 9 bases between the germline ends. This CDR3 has 14 amino acids. The germline V gene has CDR1 NNHDY and CDR2 SYVADS. Incomplete CDR3 DNA: TGTGCCAGCAGTGATAGGGGGGAATATGCTGAGCAGTTC. Translating it yields CASSDRGEYAEQF. In full, the CDR3 reads CASSDRGEYAEQFF.

Concerning this clone itself: Any gene name here is a mouse gene name. The missing CDR3 end, 1 residue past where the read stops, is filled in from the germline J gene. The chain combines TRBV17 with TRBJ1-4; 8 nucleotides line up with TRBD1. This CDR3 has 17 amino acids. Trimming removed 0 bases from V and 4 bases from J; junction bases left unmatched: 7. CDR1 is MNHDT, CDR2 YYDKIL, per germline. Incomplete CDR3 DNA: TGTGCTAGCAGTAGAGAGGGCAGGGGGCGCGGCAACGAAAGATTATTT. This encodes CASSREGRGRGNERLF. The CDR3 as a whole reads CASSREGRGRGNERLFF.